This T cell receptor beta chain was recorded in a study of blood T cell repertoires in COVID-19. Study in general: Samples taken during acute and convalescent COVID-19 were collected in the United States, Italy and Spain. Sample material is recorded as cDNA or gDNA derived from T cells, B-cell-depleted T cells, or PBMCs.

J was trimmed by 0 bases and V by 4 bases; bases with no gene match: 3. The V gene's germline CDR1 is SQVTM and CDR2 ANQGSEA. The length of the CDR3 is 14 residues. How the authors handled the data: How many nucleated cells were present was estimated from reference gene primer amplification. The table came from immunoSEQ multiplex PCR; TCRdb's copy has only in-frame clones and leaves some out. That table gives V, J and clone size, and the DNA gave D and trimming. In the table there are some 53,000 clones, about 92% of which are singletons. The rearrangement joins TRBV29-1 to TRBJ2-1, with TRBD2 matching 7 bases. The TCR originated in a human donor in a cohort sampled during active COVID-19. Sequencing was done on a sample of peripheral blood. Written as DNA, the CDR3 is TGCAGCGTTGTAGCGGGCGTCTCCTACAATGAGCAGTTCTTC. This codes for CSVVAGVSYNEQFF.